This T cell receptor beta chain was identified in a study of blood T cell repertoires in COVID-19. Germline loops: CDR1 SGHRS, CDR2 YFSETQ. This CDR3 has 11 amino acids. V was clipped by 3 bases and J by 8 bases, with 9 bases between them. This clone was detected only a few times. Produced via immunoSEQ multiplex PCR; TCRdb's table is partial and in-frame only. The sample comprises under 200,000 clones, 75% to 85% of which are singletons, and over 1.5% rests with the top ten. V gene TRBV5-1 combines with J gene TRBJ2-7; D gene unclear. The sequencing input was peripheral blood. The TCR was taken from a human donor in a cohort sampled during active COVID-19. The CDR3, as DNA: TGCGCCAGCAGCTCGACTGAGAAGCAGTACTTC. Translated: CASSSTEKQYF.